The 12 T cell receptor beta chains in this list originate from one sample, sequenced in a study of regulatory T cells in long-lasting Graves disease. Time point of the sample: persistent/refractory GD, antithyroid drugs over 5 years with positive TRAb. TCR sequences were obtained from RNA taken from PBMCs. Building the TCR beta libraries relied on iRepertoire HTBI primers, and CDR3 regions underwent Arm-PCR. TCRdb fed the multiplex PCR reads into MiXCR, producing one record per CDR3 protein. The table shows 310,000 or so distinct CDR3 sequences, with around 20% occurring only once. Specimen: peripheral blood mononuclear cells (PBMCs), collected when the disease was refractory, from a patient treated with antithyroid drugs. These receptors were taken from a female donor with Graves disease.

This clonotype was counted a few times. V is TRBV20-1 and J is TRBJ1-6; D ambiguous. V was pared by 5 bases and J by 7 bases, with 9 bases between. The CDR3 has 12 residues. Germline loops: CDR1 DFQATT, CDR2 SNEGSKA (reference sequence). The CDR3 DNA reads TGCAGTGCTGGCCCGCTAAATTCACCCCTCCACTTT. This codes for CSAGPLNSPLHF.

As regards this clonotype: With a much larger clone just one base away, this may be a read error. The V call is TRBV20-1, the J call TRBJ2-7, with 11 bases fitting TRBD2. Germline values: CDR1 DFQATT, CDR2 SNEGSKA (reference sequence). The CDR3 contains 17 residues. Written as DNA, the CDR3 is TGCAGTGCTAGGACCGCTAGCGGGAGGTCCCGATCCTACGGGCAGTACTTC. Translated: CSARTASGRSRSYGQYF.

Ten or more counts support this clonotype. The genes are TRBV27 and TRBJ1-1, with 9 nucleotides matching TRBD1. With 6 bases clipped from V and 1 base from J, the junction kept 3 bases outside the gene matches. Germline loops: CDR1 MNHEY, CDR2 SMNVEV (reference sequence). The CDR3 totals 14 residues. CDR3 sequence (DNA): TGTGCCAGCAGCACGGGACAGGGGAACACTGAAGCTTTCTTT. Protein sequence: CASSTGQGNTEAFF.

This chain links TRBV6-2 or TRBV6-3 with TRBJ2-2, with TRBD2 matching over 7 bases. The trim removed 6 bases at V and 5 bases at J, leaving 3 bases unmatched. Looked up from germline, CDR1 is MNHEY and CDR2 is SVGEGT. There are 13 residues in the CDR3. CDR3 in DNA: TGTGCCAGCAGACATAGCGGGACCGGGGAGCTGTTTTTT. Translation gives CASRHSGTGELFF.

This clonotype was counted only a few times. The rearrangement joins TRBV6-5 to TRBJ2-5; 7 bases fit TRBD2. CDR3 size: 17 residues. V dropped 2 bases and J dropped 2; count of bases not matched to a gene: 11. Per the germline V gene, CDR1 is MNHEY and CDR2 is SVGAGI. This CDR3 reads CASSYAPVASGQETQYF. The CDR3 region has the DNA TGTGCCAGCAGTTACGCTCCCGTGGCTAGCGGACAAGAGACCCAGTACTTC.

V and J are TRBV7-9 and TRBJ2-2, with D perhaps matching TRBD1 (6 bases). Germline CDR1 and CDR2: SEHNR and FQNEAQ (reference sequence). The V end was cut by 2 bases, the J end by 6 bases, with 10 bases between. This CDR3 contains 14 residues. CDR3 sequence (DNA): TGTGCCAGCAGCTTAATGGGGGCCGCCGGGGAGCTGTTTTTT. This translates into CASSLMGAAGELFF.

This clonotype has at least ten counts. The gene calls are TRBV6-1 and TRBJ2-7; 11 bases line up with TRBD2. The CDR3 runs 15 residues. From germline, CDR1 is MNHNS and CDR2 SASEGT. The junction had 9 bases not matched to a gene; V was cut back by 8 bases and J by 3 bases. CDR3 sequence reads: CASPGSGLADYEQYF. The CDR3, as DNA: TGTGCCAGCCCAGGGTCGGGACTAGCGGACTACGAGCAGTACTTC.

The genes are TRBV5-5 and TRBJ1-3; no firm D call. V gave up 1 base and J gave up 0 bases, with 8 bases separating them. The germline V gene encodes CDR1 SGHKS and CDR2 YYEKEE (reference sequence). The CDR3 spans 15 residues. The CDR3 spells CASSLIWSSGNTIYF. Here the CDR3 DNA reads TGTGCCAGCAGCTTGATCTGGAGCTCTGGAAACACCATATATTTT.

This chain joins TRBV11-2 and TRBJ1-3; the match to TRBD1 covers 12 bases. Germline values: CDR1 SGHAT, CDR2 FQNNGV. The V segment lost 4 bases and the J segment 0 bases; nucleotides outside the gene matches: 4. The CDR3 is 17 amino acids. The CDR3 protein is CASSYRDRGLSGNTIYF. CDR3 DNA: TGTGCCAGCAGCTACCGGGACAGGGGGCTCTCTGGAAACACCATATATTTT.

This clonotype was seen a few times. This chain joins TRBV27 and TRBJ2-3, with TRBD1 matching 7 bases. CDR1 and CDR2 from the germline V gene are MNHEY and SMNVEV (reference sequence). V lost 6 bases and J lost 1; bases outside the gene matches: 4. The CDR3 runs to 14 residues. CDR3 protein: CASRTGSRTDTQYF. The CDR3 coding sequence is TGTGCCAGCAGGACAGGGAGTCGCACAGATACGCAGTATTTT.

The genes are TRBV19 and TRBJ1-1; D gene unclear. Germline CDR1 and CDR2: LNHDA and SQIVND (reference sequence). CDR3 size: 13 residues. The ends were cut back, 10 bases at V and 2 bases at J, with 14 bases in the middle. The CDR3 spells CATRTTVNTEAFF. CDR3 bases: TGTGCCACTCGGACTACAGTAAACACTGAAGCTTTCTTT.

The chain carries TRBV3-1 and TRBJ1-1; D ambiguous. The V end lost 6 bases, the J end lost 0 bases, and 14 bases lay between the germline ends. Germline CDR1 is LGHDT and CDR2 is YNNKEL (reference sequence). The CDR3 contains 15 residues. DNA of the CDR3: TGTGCCAGCAGAGACTTCCAGAGACTGAACACTGAAGCTTTCTTT. Its protein product is CASRDFQRLNTEAFF.